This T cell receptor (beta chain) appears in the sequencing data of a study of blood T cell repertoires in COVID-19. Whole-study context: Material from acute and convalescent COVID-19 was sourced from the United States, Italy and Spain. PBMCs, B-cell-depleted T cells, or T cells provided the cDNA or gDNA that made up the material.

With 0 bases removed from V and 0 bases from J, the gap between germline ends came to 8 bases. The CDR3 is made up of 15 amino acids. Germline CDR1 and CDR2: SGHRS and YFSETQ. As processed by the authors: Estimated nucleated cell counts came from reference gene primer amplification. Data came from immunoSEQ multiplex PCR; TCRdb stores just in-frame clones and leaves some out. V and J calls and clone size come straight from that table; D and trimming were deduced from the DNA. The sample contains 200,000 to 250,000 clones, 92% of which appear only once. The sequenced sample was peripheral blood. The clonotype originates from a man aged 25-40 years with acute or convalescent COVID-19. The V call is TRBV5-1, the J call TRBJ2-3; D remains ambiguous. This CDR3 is CASSLDGSSTDTQYF. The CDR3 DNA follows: TGCGCCAGCAGCTTGGACGGGTCAAGCACAGATACGCAGTATTTT. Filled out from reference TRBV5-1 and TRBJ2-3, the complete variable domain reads KAGVTQTPRYLIKTRGQQVTLSCSPISGHRSVSWYQQTPGQGLQFLFEYFSETQRNKGNFPGRFSGRQFSNSRSEMNVSTLELGDSALYLCASSLDGSSTDTQYFGPGTRLTVL.